One sample yielded the 8 T cell receptor beta chains listed below, sequenced in a study of beta chain features in type 1 diabetes. Every bit of the isolated RNA underwent reverse transcription, so sequencing read expressed TCRB transcripts. Only in-frame clones appear in the TCRdb table, and some are missing; sequencing was by immunoSEQ multiplex PCR. The table has approximately 140,000 clones, about 51% seen once. The sequenced sample consisted of Tregs from blood. The receptors stem from a man aged 18-30 years in good health.

V and J are TRBV5-6 and TRBJ1-5; TRBD1 matches at 8 bases. In germline, CDR1 is SGHDT, CDR2 YYEEEE. V lost 4 bases and J lost 4; bases outside the gene matches: 4. CDR3 size: 14 residues. CDR3 sequence: CASSTDRANQPQHF. The CDR3 DNA sequence: TGTGCCAGCAGCACGGACAGGGCTAATCAGCCCCAGCATTTT.

This chain connects TRBV5-1 to TRBJ1-6; 8 bases line up with TRBD1. The CDR3 consists of 16 residues. J gave up 7 bases and V 1 base, and 7 bases lay outside the gene matches. From germline, CDR1 is SGHRS and CDR2 YFSETQ. The CDR3, as DNA: TGCGCCAGCAGCTTGCAGGGGGCGACCTCCAATTCACCCCTCCACTTT. Translating gives CASSLQGATSNSPLHF.

The V call is TRBV19, the J call TRBJ1-2; D possibly corresponds to TRBD1 (5 bases). Trimming pared 9 bases from V and 5 bases from J, leaving 16 bases between. The CDR3 is 13 residues long. Germline V gene lookup returns CDR1 LNHDA and CDR2 SQIVND (reference sequence). The CDR3 protein is CASTPPGRYGYTF. The CDR3, as DNA: TGTGCCAGCACACCTCCAGGGCGGTATGGCTACACCTTC. The variable domain in full, completed from reference TRBV19 and TRBJ1-2, reads DGGITQSPKYLFRKEGQNVTLSCEQNLNHDAMYWYRQDPGQGLRLIYYSQIVNDFQKGDIAEGYSVSREKKESFPLTVTSAQKNPTAFYLCASTPPGRYGYTFGSGTRLTVV.

Remarks on this clone: Sequence at one end of the junction differs from germline and may be a read error. The rearrangement uses TRBV9 and TRBJ1-6; D is undetermined. The CDR3 is 15 residues long. CDR1 is SGDLS and CDR2 is YYNGEE in the germline V gene. Written as DNA, the CDR3 is TGTGCCAGCAACGTAGCCCCGGACGGGGATTCACCCCTCCACTTT. Its translation is CASNVAPDGDSPLHF.

In this sample, this clone turned up a few times. V usage is TRBV29-1 and J usage is TRBJ2-6, with D uncertain. The CDR3 spans 14 residues. Germline lookup yields CDR1 SQVTM and CDR2 ANQGSEA. The germline V and J ends were trimmed by 2 bases and 0 bases, with 5 bases remaining between them. In DNA, the CDR3 is TGCAGCGTTGAACCGGTCTCTGGGGCCAACGTCCTGACTTTC. Translation gives CSVEPVSGANVLTF.

This clone was picked up one time. Germline is not matched at one junction end, which may reflect a read error. Other nucleotide sequences in the sample specify the same CDR3. The J gene is TRBJ1-6, the V gene TRBV6-5; weak D call: TRBD1 (5 bases). CDR1 and CDR2 from the germline V gene are MNHEY and SVGAGI. The CDR3 is 15 amino acids. The CDR3 nucleotides are TGTGCCAGCAGTTACTCGGCAGGGTGGAATTCCCCCCTCCACTTT. Its translation: CASSYSAGWNSPLHF.

The V and J genes are TRBV19 and TRBJ1-5; 7 bases fit TRBD1. The junction had 14 bases not matched to a gene; V was cut back by 5 bases and J by 4 bases. This CDR3 comprises 17 residues. Germline V CDR1 and CDR2: LNHDA, SQIVND (reference sequence). DNA for the CDR3: TGTGCCAGTAGTTCCATCCCCGAGGGGGCTGGGAATCAGCCCCAGCATTTT. Its translation is CASSSIPEGAGNQPQHF.

This clone has only a few counts. The chain is built from TRBV6-1 and TRBJ2-3, with 12 bases aligning to TRBD2. CDR1 and CDR2 from the germline V gene are MNHNS and SASEGT. J was trimmed by 0 bases and V by 4 bases; bases with no gene match: 5. CDR3 length equals 17 residues. DNA for the CDR3: TGTGCCAGCAGTGCCAGACTAGCGGGGGCGAGCACAGATACGCAGTATTTT. This sequence encodes CASSARLAGASTDTQYF.